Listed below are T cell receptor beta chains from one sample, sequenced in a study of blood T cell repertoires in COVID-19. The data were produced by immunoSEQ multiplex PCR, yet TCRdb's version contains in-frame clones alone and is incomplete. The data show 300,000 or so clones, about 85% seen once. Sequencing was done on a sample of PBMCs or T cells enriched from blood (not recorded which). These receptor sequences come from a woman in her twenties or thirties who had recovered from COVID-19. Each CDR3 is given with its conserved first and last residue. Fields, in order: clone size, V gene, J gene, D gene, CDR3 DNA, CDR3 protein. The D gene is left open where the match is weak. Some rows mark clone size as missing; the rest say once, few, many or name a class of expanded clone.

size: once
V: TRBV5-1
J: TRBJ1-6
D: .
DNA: TGCGCCAGCAGCTCGGACCCCCCAGGGTTGCAGGGTAATTCACCCCTCCACTTT
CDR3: CASSSDPPGLQGNSPLHF

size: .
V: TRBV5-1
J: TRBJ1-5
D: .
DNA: TGCGCCAGCAGCCTTCTCGGCGGTAAGGAACAGCCCCAGCATTTT
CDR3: CASSLLGGKEQPQHF

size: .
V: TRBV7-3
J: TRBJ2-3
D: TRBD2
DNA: TGTGCCAGCAGCCGGGGAGCGGGGGGGGCAGATACGCAGTATTTT
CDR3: CASSRGAGGADTQYF

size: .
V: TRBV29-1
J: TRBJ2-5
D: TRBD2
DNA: TGCAGCGGCGGGGGGCCCGAGCGAGCAGAGACCCAGTACTTC
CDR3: CSGGGPERAETQYF

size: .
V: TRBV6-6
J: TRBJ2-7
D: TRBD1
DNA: TGTGCCAGCAGTTACGGACAGGGCGACGAGCAGTACTTC
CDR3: CASSYGQGDEQYF

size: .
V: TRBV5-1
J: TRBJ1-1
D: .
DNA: TGCGCCAGCAGCTTGAGGTACGAGGGTCGGACTGAAGCTTTCTTT
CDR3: CASSLRYEGRTEAFF

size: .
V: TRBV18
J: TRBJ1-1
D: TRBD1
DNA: TGTGCCAGCTCAGGGGACAGGAAGAACACTGAAGCTTTCTTT
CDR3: CASSGDRKNTEAFF

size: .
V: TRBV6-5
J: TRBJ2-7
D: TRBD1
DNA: TGTGCCAGCAGTTACAGGACAGGTGCAACCTACGAGCAGTACTTC
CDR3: CASSYRTGATYEQYF

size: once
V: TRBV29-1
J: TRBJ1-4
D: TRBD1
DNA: TGCAGCGTTGCCGCAGGGGGGAGAAATGAAAAACTGTTTTTT
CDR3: CSVAAGGRNEKLFF

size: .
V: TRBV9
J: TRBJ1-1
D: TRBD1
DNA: TGTGCCAGCAGCCCCACGGACAGGGTGGGCACTGAAGCTTTCTTT
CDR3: CASSPTDRVGTEAFF

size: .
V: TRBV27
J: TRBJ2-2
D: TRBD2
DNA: TGTGCCAGCACCCGGGGGGGTGGGGAGCTGTTTTTT
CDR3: CASTRGGGELFF

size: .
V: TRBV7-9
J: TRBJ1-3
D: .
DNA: TGTGCCAGCAGCTTAGAAACCAGGGTTCTAGCTGGAAACACCATATATTTT
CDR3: CASSLETRVLAGNTIYF

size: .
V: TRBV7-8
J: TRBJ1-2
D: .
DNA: TGTGCCAGCAGCTTGGACAAAAACTATGGCTACACCTTC
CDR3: CASSLDKNYGYTF

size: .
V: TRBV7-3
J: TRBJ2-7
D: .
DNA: TGTGCCAGCAGCTTAACAGGGGGCTACGAGCAGTACTTC
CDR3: CASSLTGGYEQYF

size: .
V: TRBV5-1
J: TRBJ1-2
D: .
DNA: TGCGCCAGCAGCGCCCCACGGGGGGAAATCAACTATGGCTACACCTTC
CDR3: CASSAPRGEINYGYTF